These 25 T cell receptor beta chains were sequenced from one sample in a study of T-cell reconstitution after alpha-beta-depleted transplantation in children. The TCRbeta library incorporated unique molecular identifiers. MiXCR was run by TCRdb on the PCR reads, yielding one entry per CDR3 protein. Here the sample spans over 150,000 distinct CDR3 sequences, approximately 6% being singletons. The sample here was PBMCs, taken before TCRalphabeta/CD19-depleted stem cell transplant. All receptors derive from a girl less than two years old with combined immunodeficiency, due to receive a stem cell transplant.

The chain is built from TRBV3-1 and TRBJ2-1; D uncertain. Germline CDR1 and CDR2: LGHDT and YNNKEL (reference sequence). The CDR3 has 13 amino acids. The V end lost 2 bases, the J end lost 10 bases, and 12 bases lay between the germline ends. The CDR3 bases are TGTGCCAGCAGCCAAACCTCTCTCGGGGAGCAGTTCTTC. As protein: CASSQTSLGEQFF.

This clonotype was recorded at least ten times. This chain joins TRBV20-1 and TRBJ2-1; unclear D gene. Trimming pared 6 bases from V and 3 bases from J, leaving 12 bases between. CDR3 length: 13 amino acids. Germline V CDR1 and CDR2: DFQATT, SNEGSKA (reference sequence). The chain's CDR3 is CSARSIGYNEQFF. The DNA of the CDR3 is TGCAGTGCCAGGAGTATTGGCTACAATGAGCAGTTCTTC.

This clonotype occurred a few times. The chain couples TRBV28 to TRBJ1-5; 7 bases are shared with TRBD1. Unmatched junction bases numbered 9, after V lost 7 bases and J lost 3 bases. The CDR3 length is 15 residues. The V gene's germline CDR1 is MDHEN and CDR2 SYDVKM. The CDR3 DNA sequence: TGTGCCAGCATCCCTCTAAGGGGGCTCAATCAGCCCCAGCATTTT. Amino acid sequence: CASIPLRGLNQPQHF. Full variable domain (outside the CDR3, taken from reference TRBV28 and TRBJ1-5): DVKVTQSSRYLVKRTGEKVFLECVQDMDHENMFWYRQDPGLGLRLIYFSYDVKMKEKGDIPEGYSVSREKKERFSLILESASTNQTSMYLCASIPLRGLNQPQHFGDGTRLSIL.

This clonotype was recorded at least ten times. The chain couples TRBV11-3 to TRBJ2-2, with unresolved D. Germline V gene data show CDR1 as SGHNT and CDR2 as YENEEA. The length of the CDR3 is 14 residues. Trimming pared 1 base from V and 4 bases from J, leaving 7 bases between. The CDR3 is CASSLGSSTGELFF. DNA of the CDR3: TGTGCCAGCAGCTTAGGCAGCAGCACCGGGGAGCTGTTTTTT. Full variable domain (missing parts from reference TRBV11-3 and TRBJ2-2): EAGVVQSPRYKIIEKKQPVAFWCNPISGHNTLYWYLQNLGQGPELLIRYENEEAVDDSQLPKDRFSAERLKGVDSTLKIQPAELGDSAVYLCASSLGSSTGELFFGEGSRLTVL.

The table lists this clonotype with many counts. J is TRBJ2-1 and V is TRBV4-3, with D possibly TRBD1 on 6 matching bases. Trimming took 1 base from V and 8 from J, leaving 15 bases between them. Germline V lookup: CDR1 LGHNA, CDR2 YSLEER. This CDR3 has 15 residues. CDR3 protein: CASSQVNRVGDEQFF. The CDR3 nucleotides are TGCGCCAGCAGCCAAGTTAACAGGGTCGGCGATGAGCAGTTCTTC.

In this sample, this clonotype turned up a few times. The rearrangement links TRBV7-2 to TRBJ2-7; D assignment may be TRBD1 or TRBD2 (5 bases each). The CDR3 runs to 15 residues. V was trimmed by 8 bases and J by 1 base, leaving 18 bases between them. Germline V gene sequence: CDR1 SGHTA, CDR2 FQGNSA. CDR3 amino acids: CASRVRGTASYEQYF. Here the CDR3 DNA reads TGTGCCAGCCGGGTCCGAGGGACGGCATCCTACGAGCAGTACTTC.

This clonotype was seen only a few times. The CDR3: CAISDSPGSNYGYTF. In nucleotides, the CDR3 is TGTGCCATCAGTGATTCCCCCGGGTCTAACTATGGCTACACCTTC. V is TRBV10-3 and J is TRBJ1-2; D unclear. V lost 3 bases and J 0 bases, leaving 11 bases between the germline ends. CDR1 is ENHRY and CDR2 is SYGVKD in the germline V gene. This CDR3 comprises 15 residues.

This clonotype showed up many times. The rearrangement links TRBV4-1 to TRBJ2-5; 9 bases line up with TRBD2. The germline V gene has CDR1 MGHRA and CDR2 YSYEKL. This CDR3 is 19 amino acids long. V lost 4 bases to trimming and J lost 2 bases; unmatched junction nucleotides: 17. The CDR3 reads CASSPPYVWAGGIQETQYF. DNA for the CDR3: TGCGCCAGCAGCCCCCCTTACGTGTGGGCGGGGGGGATTCAAGAGACCCAGTACTTC.

This clonotype came up many times. This chain links TRBV29-1 with TRBJ2-5; 8 bases fit TRBD2. The CDR3 sequence is 14 residues long. Unmatched junction bases numbered 11, after V lost 6 bases and J lost 5 bases. Germline CDR1 is SQVTM and CDR2 is ANQGSEA. DNA of the CDR3: TGCAGCGTAGCATTAGCGGGGCGCCAGGAGACCCAGTACTTC. Its translation is CSVALAGRQETQYF.

This clonotype was recorded many times. V gene TRBV7-2 combines with J gene TRBJ2-2; a weak D match, TRBD2 (6 bases). This CDR3 is built from 15 residues. V lost 4 bases to trimming and J lost 5 bases, with 14 bases between them. Looked up from germline, CDR1 is SGHTA and CDR2 is FQGNSA. CDR3 protein: CASSSRPGRTGELFF. CDR3 nucleotide sequence: TGTGCCAGCAGCTCCCGGCCAGGGAGGACCGGGGAGCTGTTTTTT.

At least ten counts were recorded for this clonotype. V gene TRBV11-2 combines with J gene TRBJ2-7, with D possibly matching TRBD1 (5 bases). The CDR3 is 16 residues long. Trimming took off 1 base at V and 7 bases at J, with 20 bases between the two ends. The V gene's germline CDR1 is SGHAT and CDR2 FQNNGV. The DNA for the CDR3 is TGTGCCAGCAGCTTAGGGCTATGGCAGGGTAGGGATGAGCAGTACTTC. It specifies CASSLGLWQGRDEQYF.

In its sample, this clonotype was seen many times. CDR3 loop: CASSLGHEGEQFF. The DNA of the CDR3 is TGTGCCAGCAGTTTAGGCCACGAAGGGGAGCAGTTCTTC. The chain is built from TRBV12-3 or TRBV12-4 and TRBJ2-1; D remains unclear. The V gene lost 1 base and the J gene lost 10 bases, with 11 bases spanning the gap. The CDR3 runs to 13 residues.

This clonotype was detected ten times or more. The chain joins TRBV6-6 to TRBJ2-7, with unresolved D. Germline V gives CDR1 MNHNY, CDR2 SVGAGI (reference sequence). Trimming removed 5 bases from V and 2 bases from J, with 7 bases in between. The CDR3 is 12 residues long. DNA of the CDR3: TGTGCCAGCAGTGTGAGCCCCTACGAGCAGTACTTC. This codes for CASSVSPYEQYF.

This clonotype was seen ten or more times. The chain carries TRBV29-1 and TRBJ2-7; unclear D gene. The V and J ends lost 4 bases and 7 bases respectively, with 11 bases between them. This CDR3 contains 11 residues. The V gene's germline CDR1 is SQVTM and CDR2 ANQGSEA. The CDR3 region is CSVVDYGEQYF. The CDR3 DNA reads TGCAGCGTTGTAGATTACGGGGAGCAGTACTTC.

By share, this clonotype ranks as medium-sized. V and J are TRBV29-1 and TRBJ2-7, with D hard to call. Trimming stripped 0 bases from V and 3 bases from J, with 6 bases between. The CDR3 is 12 amino acids. The germline V gene encodes CDR1 SQVTM and CDR2 ANQGSEA. This CDR3 reads CSVEDPLYEQYF. DNA of the CDR3: TGCAGCGTTGAAGACCCTCTCTACGAGCAGTACTTC.

There are many counts of this clonotype. This chain links TRBV4-2 with TRBJ2-7, with D tentatively TRBD1 (5 bases). The germline V gene has CDR1 LGHNA and CDR2 YNFKEQ. The ends were cut back, 0 bases at V and 2 bases at J, with 11 bases in the middle. The CDR3 is made up of 15 amino acids. CDR3 loop: CASSQERQSTYEQYF. CDR3 nucleotides: TGTGCCAGCAGCCAAGAAAGACAGTCCACCTACGAGCAGTACTTC.

The chain has TRBV5-1 and TRBJ2-5; D may be TRBD1 (6 bases). The CDR3 is made up of 14 amino acids. In germline, CDR1 is SGHRS, CDR2 YFSETQ. Deletions cut 4 bases from V and 0 bases from J, with 10 bases between. The CDR3 nucleotides are TGCGCCAGCAGCACCCGACAGGACCAAGAGACCCAGTACTTC. This sequence encodes CASSTRQDQETQYF.

This clonotype was recorded many times. The chain joins TRBV20-1 to TRBJ1-1, with 7 nucleotides matching TRBD1. This CDR3 has 13 residues. Germline V lookup: CDR1 DFQATT, CDR2 SNEGSKA (reference sequence). Trimming removed 3 bases from V and 1 base from J; junction bases left unmatched: 2. The CDR3 DNA is TGCAGTGCTAGGACAGGGAAGAACACTGAAGCTTTCTTT. This encodes CSARTGKNTEAFF.

This clonotype has a count of ten or more. The chain uses TRBV28 and TRBJ1-5, with D unresolved. Trimming cost V 6 bases and J 11 bases, with 20 bases left between them. The CDR3 sequence is 14 residues long. Germline V gene data show CDR1 as MDHEN and CDR2 as SYDVKM. The CDR3 DNA reads TGTGCCAGCAGCTCTAACCTTGACATCGCGGCCCAGCATTTT. As protein: CASSSNLDIAAQHF.

There are many counts of this clonotype. The V and J genes are TRBV27 and TRBJ2-1; 9 bases agree with TRBD2. This CDR3 is 14 amino acids long. Trimming took 6 bases from V and 6 from J; bases not matched to a gene: 6. Germline V gene lookup returns CDR1 MNHEY and CDR2 SMNVEV (reference sequence). The DNA of the CDR3 is TGTGCCAGCAGACCGGGACTAGCTTTCAATGAGCAGTTCTTC. This translates into CASRPGLAFNEQFF.

This clonotype was counted ten times or more. The chain employs TRBV7-2 and TRBJ2-3; D gene uncertain. Per germline, CDR1 SGHTA and CDR2 FQGNSA. Trimming cost V 4 bases and J 4 bases, with 9 bases left between them. The CDR3 covers 13 residues. The CDR3 region has the DNA TGTGCCAGCAGCTCCTTTGCCTCAGATACGCAGTATTTT. It translates to CASSSFASDTQYF.

This clonotype has a count of ten or more. The V and J genes are TRBV11-2 and TRBJ2-5; D is ambiguous. CDR1 is SGHAT, CDR2 FQNNGV, per germline. This CDR3 spans 18 amino acids. V dropped 1 base and J dropped 4 bases, with 22 bases sitting between them. CDR3 sequence (DNA): TGTGCCAGCAGCTTAGGAATTATTGGACGTATAATACCAGAGACCCAGTACTTC. Translation gives CASSLGIIGRIIPETQYF.

Many counts were recorded for this clonotype. V gene TRBV5-1 combines with J gene TRBJ2-3; D possibly matches TRBD1 or TRBD2 (6 bases each). Trimming took 4 bases from V and 6 from J, leaving 24 bases between them. Per germline, CDR1 SGHRS and CDR2 YFSETQ. The CDR3 covers 17 residues. The CDR3 reads CASSPQRIGGLGDTQYF. Here the CDR3 DNA reads TGCGCCAGCAGCCCCCAAAGGATAGGGGGGTTGGGGGATACGCAGTATTTT.

There are many counts of this clonotype. The V gene is TRBV12-5, the J gene TRBJ2-3, with 12 nucleotides matching TRBD2. This CDR3 is built from 16 residues. Per the germline V gene, CDR1 is LGHNT and CDR2 is FRNRAP. V was pared by 1 base and J by 4 bases, with 3 bases of the junction left unmatched. The CDR3, as DNA: TGTGCTAGTGGTTTGGGACTAGCGGGAGACTCAGATACGCAGTATTTT. Its translation: CASGLGLAGDSDTQYF. The full variable domain, its missing parts supplied by reference TRBV12-5 and TRBJ2-3, is DARVTQTPRHKVTEMGQEVTMRCQPILGHNTVFWYRQTMMQGLELLAYFRNRAPLDDSGMPKDRFSAEMPDATLATLKIQPSEPRDSAVYFCASGLGLAGDSDTQYFGPGTRLTVL.

This clonotype was detected ten times or more. The J gene is TRBJ1-2, the V gene TRBV20-1; 7 nucleotides agree with TRBD1. Germline V gene sequence: CDR1 DFQATT, CDR2 SNEGSKA (reference sequence). CDR3 length: 14 residues. The ends lost 6 bases at V and 5 bases at J; junction bases unmatched: 12. The CDR3: CSAAGRGGRYGYTF. Here the CDR3 DNA reads TGCAGTGCCGCGGGCAGGGGGGGACGGTATGGCTACACCTTC.